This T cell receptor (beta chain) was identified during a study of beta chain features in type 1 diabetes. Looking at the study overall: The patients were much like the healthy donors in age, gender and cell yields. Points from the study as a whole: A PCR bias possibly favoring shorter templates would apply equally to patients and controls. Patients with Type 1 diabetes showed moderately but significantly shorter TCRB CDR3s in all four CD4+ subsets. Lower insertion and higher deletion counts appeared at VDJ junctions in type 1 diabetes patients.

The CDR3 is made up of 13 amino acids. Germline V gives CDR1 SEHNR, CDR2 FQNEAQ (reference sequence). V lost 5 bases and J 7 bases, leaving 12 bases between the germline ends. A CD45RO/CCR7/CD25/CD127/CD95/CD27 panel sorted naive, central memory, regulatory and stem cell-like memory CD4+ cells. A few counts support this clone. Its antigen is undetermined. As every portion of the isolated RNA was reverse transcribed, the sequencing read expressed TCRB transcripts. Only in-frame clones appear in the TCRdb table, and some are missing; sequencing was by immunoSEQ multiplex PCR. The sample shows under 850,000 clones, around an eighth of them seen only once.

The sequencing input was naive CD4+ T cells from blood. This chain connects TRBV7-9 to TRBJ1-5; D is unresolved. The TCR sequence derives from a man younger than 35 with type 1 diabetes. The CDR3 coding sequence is TGTGCCAGCAGCCCCCTGGTGGGACAGCCCCAGCATTTT. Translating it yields CASSPLVGQPQHF.